The present TCR beta chain was sequenced within a study of blood T cell repertoires in COVID-19. In the original processing: Cell counts per sample came from amplifying reference gene primers. Libraries were prepared by immunoSEQ multiplex PCR; TCRdb keeps only in-frame clonotypes and omits some of them. For V, J and clone size, that table is used; D and trimming come from the DNA. Of 150,000 to 200,000 clones in the sample, 70% to 80% were seen once. Trimming removed 4 bases at V and 2 bases at J, with 17 bases between. This CDR3 is built from 16 residues. Germline CDR1 and CDR2: LGHDT and YNNKEL (reference sequence).

Material for sequencing was peripheral blood. This sequence originates from a woman between 40 and 50 years old with COVID-19, enrolled during active disease. The chain is built from TRBV3-1 (or the pseudogene TRBV3-2) and TRBJ2-5, with a possible D match to TRBD2 (5 bases). CDR3 sequence: CASSPQDGSGQETQYF. For the CDR3, the DNA is TGTGCCAGCAGCCCACAAGATGGAAGCGGTCAAGAGACCCAGTACTTC.